Listed below are T cell receptor beta chains from one sample, sequenced in a study of T cell responses to AZD1222 COVID-19 vaccine. Clones were read by immunoSEQ multiplex PCR, and TCRdb kept only the in-frame ones, dropping some. This sample carries over 150,000 clones, roughly nine tenths of them seen once, and the ten largest clones take approximately 2.8%. The specimen comprised peripheral blood, sampled on day 0 of AZD1222 vaccination. All receptors come from an adult in good health. CDR3s include the opening cysteine and the closing phenylalanine or tryptophan. A D gene is named only where the DNA matches it firmly. Some rows have no size entry. The others give once, few or many, or a class for an expanded clone.

D	J	size	V	DNA	CDR3
-	TRBJ2-4	-	TRBV25-1	TGTGCCAGCAGTGTCCCATCCCAAAACATTCAGTACTTC	CASSVPSQNIQYF
TRBD2	TRBJ2-5	-	TRBV5-3	TGTGCCAGAAGCGGTCTGGCGGGGGAAGAAGAGACCCAGTACTTC	CARSGLAGEEETQYF
-	TRBJ2-2	-	TRBV11-3	TGTGCCAGCAGCTGGACCCGGGGGGGGGAGCTGTTTTTT	CASSWTRGGELFF
-	TRBJ1-6	-	TRBV2	TGTGCCAGCAGTGAAGCTTGGGGGAACCACCTTTCACCCCTCCACTTT	CASSEAWGNHLSPLHF
-	TRBJ1-2	-	TRBV18	TGTGCCAGCTCACCAGGGCTGGGGGAGGGAGCCTACACCTTC	CASSPGLGEGAYTF
-	TRBJ1-4	-	TRBV3-1/TRBV3-2	TGTGCCAGCAGTACGAGGGATGGGAGTGAAAAACTGTTTTTT	CASSTRDGSEKLFF
-	TRBJ2-1	-	TRBV5-5	TGTGCCAGCACCGAGGACGGCTTACACAATGAGCAGTTCTTC	CASTEDGLHNEQFF
-	TRBJ2-7	-	TRBV5-6	TGTGCCAGCGGCTGCCCGGGGCCTCCCTCCTACGAGCAGTACTTC	CASGCPGPPSYEQYF
-	TRBJ1-6	once	TRBV6-5	TGTGCCAGCAGTTACACGGGTACTACCCTCCACTTT	CASSYTGTTLHF
TRBD1	TRBJ1-2	-	TRBV5-1	TGCGCCAGCAGCCCAAGACAGGGAAGTCCCTATGGCTACACCTTC	CASSPRQGSPYGYTF
-	TRBJ2-5	-	TRBV7-9	TGTGCCAGCAGCTTTGGGGGTGGGGAGACCCAGTACTTC	CASSFGGGETQYF
-	TRBJ2-2	-	TRBV2	TGTGCCAGCAGTGAAGCTTGGGACACCGGGGAGCTGTTTTTT	CASSEAWDTGELFF
-	TRBJ1-6	-	TRBV30	TGTGCCTGGAGTGGGGCCAGAGGGGCCTCACCCCTCCACTTT	CAWSGARGASPLHF
TRBD1	TRBJ2-7	-	TRBV6-5	TGTGCCAGCTCCCGACAGGGTAGGCAGTACTTC	CASSRQGRQYF
TRBD1	TRBJ2-7	-	TRBV7-9	TGTGCCAGCAGCTTAGGGGTAAAGGGCAGGGGGATATACGAGCAGTACTTC	CASSLGVKGRGIYEQYF
-	TRBJ1-2	-	TRBV5-6	TGTGCCAGCAGCTTGGGGGCAGCCTATGGCTACACCTTC	CASSLGAAYGYTF
TRBD2	TRBJ2-1	-	TRBV10-3	TGTGCCATCAGGCGGGGGGGACTAGCGTTCAATGAGCAGTTCTTC	CAIRRGGLAFNEQFF
-	TRBJ2-3	-	TRBV9	TGTGCCAGCTCTTACTGGGAGGCGGATACGCAGTATTTT	CASSYWEADTQYF
-	TRBJ2-7	-	TRBV2	TGTGCCAGCAGTGAGGCGGGACTCCTAGCCTACGAGCAGTACTTC	CASSEAGLLAYEQYF
-	TRBJ1-6	-	TRBV6-5	TGTGCCAGCATCCAGGGTTTTTCTGGGCCACCCCTCCACTTT	CASIQGFSGPPLHF
TRBD1	TRBJ1-2	-	TRBV10-3	TGTGCCATCACCCCAACAGGGGGGGACTATGGCTACACCTTC	CAITPTGGDYGYTF
-	TRBJ1-3	-	TRBV7-2	TGTGCCAGCAGCTTAGTATCCGGGGTCTCTGGAAACACCATATATTTT	CASSLVSGVSGNTIYF
-	TRBJ1-5	-	TRBV5-1	TGCGCCAGCAGCTTGGAGGGCCACTTCCCTAGCAATCAGCCCCAGCATTTT	CASSLEGHFPSNQPQHF
TRBD1	TRBJ1-6	once	TRBV6-5	TGTGCCAGCAGTTACGACAGGGAGACTTCACCCCTCCACTTT	CASSYDRETSPLHF
-	TRBJ1-2	-	TRBV21-1	TGTGCCAGCAGCAGCGTTACAGAGTTCCCTGGCTACACCTTC	CASSSVTEFPGYTF
-	TRBJ2-7	-	TRBV11-2	TGTGCCAGCAGCTTACCCCTGAGGCCCTACGAGCAGTACTTC	CASSLPLRPYEQYF
TRBD1	TRBJ2-7	-	TRBV18	TGTGCCAGCTCACGGCAAGGTGCCGGGACAGGGGGTTTCTACGAGCAGTACTTC	CASSRQGAGTGGFYEQYF
-	TRBJ2-3	-	TRBV4-3	TGCGCCAGCAGCAAGGCGGTGGGGGCTGGGGATGCAGATACGCAGTATTTT	CASSKAVGAGDADTQYF
-	TRBJ2-7	-	TRBV6-5	TGTGCCAGCAGTTCCCGGGACACCTACGAGCAGTACTTC	CASSSRDTYEQYF
-	TRBJ1-5	-	TRBV19	TGTGCCAGTAGCACAACCGGGTCGTCGCAGCCCCAGCATTTT	CASSTTGSSQPQHF
TRBD1	TRBJ1-2	-	TRBV6-5	TGTGCCAGCAGCTACGGACAGGGGGACTATGGCTACACCTTC	CASSYGQGDYGYTF
TRBD1	TRBJ2-1	-	TRBV12-3/TRBV12-4	TGTGCCAGCAGTTGGGACAGCTACAATGAGCAGTTCTTC	CASSWDSYNEQFF
-	TRBJ2-7	-	TRBV29-1	TGCAGCGTTGAAGGGGTGGGGGGCGGTGAGCAGTACTTC	CSVEGVGGGEQYF
TRBD1	TRBJ2-7	-	TRBV6-5	TGTGCCAGCAGTACTAACAGGGGCACCTACGAGCAGTACTTC	CASSTNRGTYEQYF
-	TRBJ1-1	once	TRBV6-5	TGTGCCAGCAGTTACATTCCTCTCGGGAACACTGAAGCTTTCTTT	CASSYIPLGNTEAFF
-	TRBJ2-7	-	TRBV7-2	TGTGCCAGCAGCTTATCTAGGGTTTACGAGCAGTACTTC	CASSLSRVYEQYF
-	TRBJ1-6	-	TRBV2	TGTGCCAGCACAAGTAGTTCACCCCTCCACTTT	CASTSSSPLHF
-	TRBJ2-2	few	TRBV9	TGTGCCAGCAGCGTGCTGGTGAACACCGGGGAGCTGTTTTTT	CASSVLVNTGELFF
-	TRBJ1-1	-	TRBV6-1	TGTGCCAGCAGTGAACTCAGGGTTTTGAACACTGAAGCTTTCTTT	CASSELRVLNTEAFF
-	TRBJ2-5	-	TRBV19	TGTGCCAGTAGTATAGGCCCGCTGTATCCGGGAGAGACCCAGTACTTC	CASSIGPLYPGETQYF
TRBD1	TRBJ1-6	-	TRBV6-2/TRBV6-3	TGTGCCAGCAGTTACTACTGGGACAGGGCGGCCGTCGTCGGATCACCCCTCCACTTT	CASSYYWDRAAVVGSPLHF
TRBD2	TRBJ2-1	once	TRBV7-6	TGTGCCAGCAGCTTGGGACTAGCGGGGCCAGGGGATGAGCAGTTCTTC	CASSLGLAGPGDEQFF
TRBD1	TRBJ2-7	-	TRBV10-3	TGTGCCATCAGTGAGCCGACAGGGCCCTCCTACGAGCAGTACTTC	CAISEPTGPSYEQYF
-	TRBJ2-7	many	TRBV25-1	TGTGCCAGCCGTCCCCCGGGTCCCTACGAGCAGTACTTC	CASRPPGPYEQYF
-	TRBJ2-5	-	TRBV11-3	TGTGCCAGCGGCCCGGCAGGTCAAGAGACCCAGTACTTC	CASGPAGQETQYF
TRBD1	TRBJ1-3	-	TRBV7-2	TGTGCCAGCAGCCGCGACAGGGTCTCTGGAAACACCATATATTTT	CASSRDRVSGNTIYF
TRBD1	TRBJ2-6	-	TRBV2	TGTGCCAGCAGCGGGGACAGGGGTTTGTCTCTCTCTGGGGCCAACGTCCTGACTTTC	CASSGDRGLSLSGANVLTF
TRBD2	TRBJ2-7	few	TRBV7-2	TGTGCCAGCAGCTTATCTCTAGCGGGGGCCTACTACGAGCAGTACTTC	CASSLSLAGAYYEQYF